Below are 15 T cell receptor beta chains sequenced from a single sample in a study of shared clonotypes between healthy human individuals. TCRdb's table, derived via immunoSEQ multiplex PCR, lists solely in-frame clones and lacks some. The profile shows about 2 million clones, less than 95% of them singletons. Naive CD8 cells, CD45RO-negative and positively selected for CCR7, excluded terminally differentiated effector memory CD45RA+ cells. The sample comprised naive CD8+ T cells sorted from blood. These receptors all stem from a man younger than 30 in good health.

The chain couples TRBV19 to TRBJ1-2; TRBD1 aligns across 8 bases. The CDR3 totals 13 residues. Germline V gene data show CDR1 as LNHDA and CDR2 as SQIVND (reference sequence). V lost 3 bases and J lost 6; bases outside the gene matches: 3. The DNA of the CDR3 is TGTGCCAGTAGTATCCCAGGGGGCGATGGCTACACCTTC. It codes for CASSIPGGDGYTF.

This sequence joins TRBV28 and TRBJ2-5, with 8 bases matching TRBD1. The CDR3 has 16 residues. Germline values: CDR1 MDHEN, CDR2 SYDVKM. V gave up 5 bases and J gave up 0 bases; unmatched junction bases: 8. CDR3 residues: CASSPPRQGYQETQYF. CDR3 sequence (DNA): TGTGCCAGCAGTCCCCCCCGACAGGGGTACCAAGAGACCCAGTACTTC.

The chain uses TRBV4-3 and TRBJ2-7, with D possibly matching TRBD1 (6 bases). This CDR3 has 17 amino acids. The germline V gene has CDR1 LGHNA and CDR2 YSLEER. Deletions cut 0 bases from V and 1 base from J, with 16 bases between. The CDR3, as DNA: TGCGCCAGCAGCCAAGAACCGGTGGGGCAGGGGTCCTACGAGCAGTACTTC. The encoded protein is CASSQEPVGQGSYEQYF.

This clone was observed a single time. The chain has TRBV9 and TRBJ2-7; 10 nucleotides align to TRBD2. The germline V gene encodes CDR1 SGDLS and CDR2 YYNGEE. Trimming at V came to 0 bases and at J to 5 bases, leaving 5 bases not matched to a gene. This CDR3 comprises 15 residues. The CDR3: CASSVEGTSVDEQYF. The DNA of the CDR3 is TGTGCCAGCAGCGTAGAGGGGACTAGCGTCGACGAGCAGTACTTC.

A word on this clone: A read error may account for a junction end that differs from germline. This specimen includes other DNA sequences encoding the same CDR3. The genes are TRBV13 and TRBJ2-7, with D perhaps given as TRBD1 or TRBD2 (5 bases each). The germline gives CDR1 PRHDT, CDR2 FYEKMQ (reference sequence). This CDR3 contains 14 residues. For the CDR3, the DNA is TGTGCCAGCAGTTTAGGGACCCGAAACTACGAGCAGTACTTC. This translates into CASSLGTRNYEQYF.

This clone was picked up one time. The chain uses TRBV5-6 and TRBJ1-1; D not resolved. Germline assignment: CDR1 SGHDT and CDR2 YYEEEE. This CDR3 is built from 14 residues. The V gene lost 6 bases and the J gene lost 1 base, with 13 bases spanning the gap. For the CDR3, the DNA is TGTGCCAGCACCGATGAGCAGGCGAACACTGAAGCTTTCTTT. Encoded protein: CASTDEQANTEAFF.

The rearrangement uses TRBV7-6 and TRBJ1-1; D is uncertain. Germline lookup yields CDR1 SGHVS and CDR2 FNYEAQ. The CDR3 runs 15 residues. The ends were cut back, 0 bases at V and 6 bases at J, with 14 bases in the middle. The CDR3 sequence: CASSLAGREGAEAFF. DNA for the CDR3: TGTGCCAGCAGCTTAGCGGGCCGCGAGGGCGCTGAAGCTTTCTTT.

With regard to this clone: The same CDR3 arises from other DNA sequences in this sample as well. This sequence joins TRBV7-9 and TRBJ1-1; possible D gene TRBD1, 5 bases. Between the trimmed V and J ends, which lost 4 bases and 8 bases, there was a span of 8 bases. The CDR3 spans 11 residues. Germline-derived CDR1 and CDR2 are SEHNR and FQNEAQ (reference sequence). DNA for the CDR3: TGTGCCAGCAGCTCCGGGGGAGAAGCTTTCTTT. This encodes CASSSGGEAFF.

This sequence joins TRBV6-1 and TRBJ2-1; 9 bases match TRBD2. The CDR3 is 16 amino acids. The trim removed 0 bases at V and 5 bases at J, leaving 5 bases unmatched. Per the germline V gene, CDR1 is MNHNS and CDR2 is SASEGT. CDR3 coding DNA: TGTGCCAGCAGTGAAGCGCGGGGGGGCCGCGACAATGAGCAGTTCTTC. It yields the protein CASSEARGGRDNEQFF.

To note about this clone: Other nucleotide sequences in the sample specify the same CDR3. The V call is TRBV6-5, the J call TRBJ2-7; D might be TRBD1 (7 bases). The germline gives CDR1 MNHEY, CDR2 SVGAGI. Trimming left V 2 bases short and J 0 bases short, with 11 bases between. The CDR3 has 15 residues. The CDR3 here is CASSYGQGGSYEQYF. The CDR3 region has the DNA TGTGCCAGCAGTTACGGGCAGGGGGGCTCCTACGAGCAGTACTTC.

The CDR3 loop is CASSIFEVTEAFF. For the CDR3, the DNA is TGTGCCAGTAGTATATTCGAAGTCACTGAAGCTTTCTTT. This rearrangement joins TRBV19 to TRBJ1-1, with unresolved D. The V end lost 2 bases, the J end lost 4 bases, and 8 bases lay between the germline ends. The CDR3 extends over 13 amino acids. Germline CDR1 is LNHDA and CDR2 is SQIVND (reference sequence). Full variable domain (remainder filled in from reference TRBV19 and TRBJ1-1): DGGITQSPKYLFRKEGQNVTLSCEQNLNHDAMYWYRQDPGQGLRLIYYSQIVNDFQKGDIAEGYSVSREKKESFPLTVTSAQKNPTAFYLCASSIFEVTEAFFGQGTRLTVV.

This clone was found once. This chain connects TRBV27 to TRBJ2-5, with 10 bases that match TRBD2. Germline CDR1 reads MNHEY; CDR2 reads SMNVEV (reference sequence). The ends lost 5 bases at V and 3 bases at J; junction bases unmatched: 15. The CDR3 sequence is 18 residues long. CDR3 DNA sequence: TGTGCCAGCAGTCCTCTGGTGCGGCAAACTAGCGGGAAAGAGACCCAGTACTTC. It translates to CASSPLVRQTSGKETQYF.

This chain uses TRBV4-2 with TRBJ1-2; weak D call: TRBD1 (5 bases). Trimming shortened V by 1 base and J by 0 bases, and 18 bases separated the two germline ends. Germline lookup yields CDR1 LGHNA and CDR2 YNFKEQ. The CDR3 is made up of 18 amino acids. Here the CDR3 reads CASSQGIWDGIANYGYTF. Here the CDR3 DNA reads TGTGCCAGCAGCCAAGGAATTTGGGACGGAATAGCTAACTATGGCTACACCTTC.

As to this clone: Other DNA sequences in the sample encode the same CDR3. This chain uses TRBV11-2 with TRBJ2-7, with 8 bases aligning to TRBD2. CDR3 size: 13 residues. With V trimmed by 3 bases and J by 4 bases, 2 bases remained unmatched. CDR1 is SGHAT, CDR2 FQNNGV, per germline. The chain's CDR3 is CASSLGTRYEQYF. CDR3 nucleotides: TGTGCCAGCAGCTTGGGGACTAGGTACGAGCAGTACTTC.

The V call is TRBV27, the J call TRBJ1-6; 7 positions match TRBD1. Unmatched junction bases numbered 8, after V lost 6 bases and J lost 9 bases. The CDR3 spans 14 residues. Germline V CDR1 and CDR2: MNHEY, SMNVEV (reference sequence). The DNA for the CDR3 is TGTGCCAGCAGATTCCGACAGGGTGGTTCACCCCTCCACTTT. Its translation: CASRFRQGGSPLHF.